What follows are 27 T cell receptor beta chains derived from one specimen sequenced in a study of shared clonotypes between healthy human individuals. Sequenced by immunoSEQ multiplex PCR; TCRdb stores in-frame clones only, minus some. The repertoire consists of approximately 2.5 million clones, with approximately 93% occurring once and the leading ten covering 0.36%. Sequencing was carried out using naive CD4+ T cells from PBMCs. Subset defined: CD45RA+ positively selected. Every receptor here comes from a man younger than 35 in good health. Some clones in this sample may be carry-over from other donors' samples.

The CDR3 DNA follows: TGTGCCAGCAGCTCGGACAGGGAGGTGGATACGCAGTATTTT. Encoded protein: CASSSDREVDTQYF. V and J are TRBV11-2 and TRBJ2-3, with 8 bases lining up with TRBD1. The CDR3 has 14 amino acids. The junction had 6 bases not matched to a gene; V was cut back by 4 bases and J by 6 bases. Germline V gives CDR1 SGHAT, CDR2 FQNNGV. The variable domain in full, with the rest retrieved from reference TRBV11-2 and TRBJ2-3, is EAGVAQSPRYKIIEKRQSVAFWCNPISGHATLYWYQQILGQGPKLLIQFQNNGVVDDSQLPKDRFSAERLKGVDSTLKIQPAKLEDSAVYLCASSSDREVDTQYFGPGTRLTVL.

The V gene is TRBV10-1, the J gene TRBJ2-1; perhaps TRBD2 as D (5 bases). This CDR3 has 15 amino acids. Germline CDR1 is WNHNN and CDR2 is SYGVQD (reference sequence). V lost 6 bases, J lost 0 bases, and 12 bases lay in between. The chain's CDR3 is CASRRAASSYNEQFF. Here the CDR3 DNA reads TGCGCCAGCAGACGAGCGGCAAGCTCCTACAATGAGCAGTTCTTC.

The count of this clone is one. The chain combines TRBV4-2 with TRBJ2-3; 9 bases fit TRBD2. V was pared by 4 bases and J by 5 bases, with 13 bases of the junction left unmatched. The germline V gene has CDR1 LGHNA and CDR2 YNFKEQ. The CDR3 covers 17 residues. The CDR3 spells CASSPGGLAGIGDTQYF. The DNA for the CDR3 is TGTGCCAGCAGCCCTGGGGGGCTAGCGGGAATAGGAGATACGCAGTATTTT.

In this sample, this clone turned up once. The CDR3 DNA sequence: TGTGCCAGCAGCAAAGCGAGGGGGATCTATAGCAATCAGCCCCAGCATTTT. This codes for CASSKARGIYSNQPQHF. The V and J genes are TRBV21-1 and TRBJ1-5; the table gives TRBD1 as D, unverified against the DNA. TRBV21-1 has pseudogene status. The CDR3 has 17 amino acids.

The V call is TRBV5-1, the J call TRBJ2-3, with D maybe TRBD2 (5 bases). CDR3 size: 18 residues. V was pared by 0 bases and J by 4 bases, with 21 bases between. Germline V gives CDR1 SGHRS, CDR2 YFSETQ. As DNA, the CDR3 is TGCGCCAGCAGCTTGGGGCGGGCCGCTAGCCTCGGATCAGATACGCAGTATTTT. Its translation is CASSLGRAASLGSDTQYF.

V gene TRBV14 combines with J gene TRBJ2-1; 12 bases fit TRBD1. CDR3 size: 17 residues. Germline trimming cut 4 bases from V and 5 bases from J; bases unmatched to any gene: 9. Germline lookup yields CDR1 SGHDN and CDR2 FVKESK. This CDR3 is CASSRYLGQGAHNEQFF. The CDR3 nucleotides are TGTGCCAGCAGCCGCTACCTGGGACAGGGGGCACACAATGAGCAGTTCTTC.

This chain uses TRBV18 with TRBJ1-1; no definite D call. The CDR3 contains 16 residues. V lost 2 bases to trimming and J lost 0 bases, with 13 bases between them. Germline V gene lookup returns CDR1 KGHSH and CDR2 LQKENI. CDR3 coding DNA: TGTGCCAGCTCACCATATAGGGCCCCCCTGAACACTGAAGCTTTCTTT. This encodes CASSPYRAPLNTEAFF. Based on the CDR3 plus reference TRBV18 and TRBJ1-1, the full variable domain is NAGVMQNPRHLVRRRGQEARLRCSPMKGHSHVYWYRQLPEEGLKFMVYLQKENIIDESGMPKERFSAEFPKEGPSILRIQQVVRGDSAAYFCASSPYRAPLNTEAFFGQGTRLTVV.

A remark on this clone: Other DNA sequences of this sample code for an identical CDR3. This sequence joins TRBV7-3 and TRBJ2-3; the D gene is possibly TRBD2 (5 bases). This CDR3 has 14 residues. The V end lost 1 base, the J end lost 2 bases, and 7 bases lay between the germline ends. Germline values: CDR1 SGHTA, CDR2 FQGTGA. CDR3 residues: CASSLRRATDTQYF. CDR3 nucleotide sequence: TGTGCCAGCAGCTTAAGGCGGGCCACAGATACGCAGTATTTT.

V and J are TRBV5-1 and TRBJ2-1; 12 bases map to TRBD2. With V trimmed by 0 bases and J by 8 bases, 6 bases remained unmatched. The CDR3 has 16 amino acids. In germline, CDR1 is SGHRS, CDR2 YFSETQ. The CDR3 DNA sequence: TGCGCCAGCAGCTTGGGGGCTAGCGGGAGGGCCCATGAGCAGTTCTTC. Translating gives CASSLGASGRAHEQFF. Full variable domain (outside the CDR3, taken from reference TRBV5-1 and TRBJ2-1): KAGVTQTPRYLIKTRGQQVTLSCSPISGHRSVSWYQQTPGQGLQFLFEYFSETQRNKGNFPGRFSGRQFSNSRSEMNVSTLELGDSALYLCASSLGASGRAHEQFFGPGTRLTVL.

The V and J genes are TRBV5-8 and TRBJ2-1, with 10 bases matching TRBD1. The CDR3 sequence is 15 residues long. J lost 2 bases, V lost 5 bases, and 4 bases had no gene match. Germline-derived CDR1 and CDR2 are SGHTS and YDEGEE. The chain's CDR3 is CASRPTGGTYNEQFF. The CDR3 DNA follows: TGTGCCAGCAGGCCGACAGGGGGCACCTACAATGAGCAGTTCTTC. Full variable domain (outside the CDR3, taken from reference TRBV5-8 and TRBJ2-1): EAGVTQSPTHLIKTRGQQATLRCSPISGHTSVYWYQQALGLGLQFLLWYDEGEERNRGNFPPRFSGRQFPNYSSELNVNALELEDSALYLCASRPTGGTYNEQFFGPGTRLTVL.

The CDR3, as DNA: TGTGCCAGCAGTGAGGGACAGGGTTCGTGGACTTTCTTT. Its protein product is CASSEGQGSWTFF. The chain uses TRBV2 and TRBJ1-1; TRBD1 agrees at 9 bases. Germline V lookup: CDR1 SNHLY, CDR2 FYNNEI. CDR3 size: 13 residues. The V and J ends lost 3 bases and 12 bases, in that order; junction bases with no gene match: 8.

The rearrangement joins TRBV7-9 to TRBJ1-4; unclear D gene. Trimming left V 2 bases short and J 0 bases short, with 7 bases between. The CDR3 extends over 15 amino acids. Germline V CDR1 and CDR2: SEHNR, FQNEAQ (reference sequence). CDR3 DNA: TGTGCCAGCAGCTTAATGGCAGCAACTAATGAAAAACTGTTTTTT. It specifies CASSLMAATNEKLFF.

Comments on this clone: The sample contains more than one DNA sequence encoding this CDR3. The chain joins TRBV28 to TRBJ1-1; no firm D call. Per germline, CDR1 MDHEN and CDR2 SYDVKM. The CDR3 is made up of 13 amino acids. The ends were cut back, 2 bases at V and 4 bases at J, with 8 bases in the middle. The CDR3 DNA follows: TGTGCCAGCAGTTTAAGCAGTGGCACTGAAGCTTTCTTT. It encodes CASSLSSGTEAFF.

This chain uses TRBV5-4 with TRBJ2-7, with D perhaps matching TRBD2 (5 bases). The CDR3 runs 14 residues. Trimming removed 5 bases from V and 6 bases from J, with 18 bases in between. Looked up from germline, CDR1 is SGHNT and CDR2 is YYREEE (reference sequence). The CDR3 DNA reads as TGTGCCAGCAGTAGAGGCGGGCCGGCAGGCGAGCAGTACTTC. Protein product: CASSRGGPAGEQYF.

V gene TRBV5-1 combines with J gene TRBJ2-1, with D possibly being TRBD2 (6 bases). CDR1 SGHRS and CDR2 YFSETQ come from the germline V gene. V gave up 3 bases and J gave up 9 bases, with 22 bases separating them. The CDR3 length is 16 residues. Here the CDR3 DNA reads TGCGCCAGCAGCTCGGGACGACTAGGGGCCGGGGGTGAGCAGTTCTTC. Its protein is CASSSGRLGAGGEQFF.

Details on this clone: Different DNA sequences within this sample yield the same CDR3. The CDR3 reads CASSLGQGTYEQYF. The DNA for the CDR3 is TGTGCCAGCAGCTTAGGACAGGGCACCTACGAGCAGTACTTC. This chain uses TRBV7-2 with TRBJ2-7, with 7 bases fitting TRBD1. CDR1 and CDR2 from the germline V gene are SGHTA and FQGNSA. J lost 2 bases, V lost 1 base, and 2 bases had no gene match. This CDR3 contains 14 residues. The variable domain in full, completed from reference TRBV7-2 and TRBJ2-7, reads GAGVSQSPSNKVTEKGKDVELRCDPISGHTALYWYRQSLGQGLEFLIYFQGNSAPDKSGLPSDRFSAERTGGSVSTLTIQRTQQEDSAVYLCASSLGQGTYEQYFGPGTRLTVT.

V gene TRBV9 combines with J gene TRBJ1-3, with a tentative D call TRBD1 (5 bases). Trimming removed 2 bases from V and 0 bases from J, with 15 bases in between. In germline, CDR1 is SGDLS, CDR2 YYNGEE. CDR3 length: 17 residues. CDR3 sequence reads: CASSVGSGMSSGNTIYF. CDR3 nucleotides: TGTGCCAGCAGCGTTGGTTCAGGGATGAGCTCTGGAAACACCATATATTTT.

The chain recombines TRBV23-1 with TRBJ1-5; no clear D. TRBV23-1 is flagged as an ORF with uncertain function. The CDR3 length is 15 residues. Deletions cut 9 bases from V and 0 bases from J, with 15 bases between. CDR3 protein: CARCLREGSNQPQHF. The CDR3 nucleotides read TGCGCCAGGTGCCTCCGGGAGGGTAGCAATCAGCCCCAGCATTTT.

The chain carries TRBV25-1 and TRBJ2-1, with TRBD2 identical over 10 bases. Germline V gene lookup returns CDR1 MGHDK and CDR2 SYGVNS. V lost 1 base and J lost 8; bases outside the gene matches: 8. The CDR3 is 16 residues long. CDR3 sequence: CASSEWSSGSRDEQFF. CDR3 sequence (DNA): TGTGCCAGCAGTGAATGGTCTAGCGGGAGTCGCGATGAGCAGTTCTTC.

This clone was observed a single time. Other DNA sequences within the sample encode an identical CDR3. The rearrangement joins TRBV10-3 to TRBJ1-3, with D maybe TRBD1 (5 bases). Germline V gene data show CDR1 as ENHRY and CDR2 as SYGVKD. The ends were cut back, 2 bases at V and 5 bases at J, with 10 bases in the middle. The CDR3 consists of 14 residues. CDR3 coding DNA: TGTGCCATCAGTGAGCCCCGACAGAGAAACACCATATATTTT. Translation: CAISEPRQRNTIYF.

The chain combines TRBV7-9 with TRBJ2-3; TRBD2 agrees at 9 bases. Losses at the gene ends were 4 bases for V and 3 bases for J; bases not matched to a gene: 5. The germline gives CDR1 SEHNR, CDR2 FQNEAQ (reference sequence). This CDR3 is 15 amino acids long. CDR3 residues: CASSWREGRTDTQYF. In nucleotides, the CDR3 is TGTGCCAGCAGCTGGCGGGAGGGCAGGACAGATACGCAGTATTTT.

The genes are TRBV25-1 and TRBJ2-7; 7 nucleotides match TRBD1. The CDR3 loop spans 16 amino acids. Per germline, CDR1 MGHDK and CDR2 SYGVNS. Unmatched junction bases numbered 13, after V lost 1 base and J lost 7 bases. CDR3 sequence: CASSELGSGQAWEQYF. The CDR3 DNA reads TGTGCCAGCAGTGAATTAGGAAGCGGACAGGCGTGGGAGCAGTACTTC.

This clone was detected only a few times. The chain uses TRBV2 and TRBJ1-5, with unresolved D. V lost 4 bases to trimming and J lost 4 bases, with 8 bases between them. CDR1 and CDR2 from the germline V gene are SNHLY and FYNNEI. This CDR3 has 13 amino acids. CDR3 DNA: TGTGCCAGCAGTGGACGGGTAAATCAGCCCCAGCATTTT. This encodes CASSGRVNQPQHF.

This chain links TRBV7-2 with TRBJ2-5; D is undetermined. The V gene lost 7 bases and the J gene lost 5 bases, with 14 bases spanning the gap. The CDR3 is 13 amino acids. In germline, CDR1 is SGHTA, CDR2 FQGNSA. The CDR3 nucleotides read TGTGCCAGCACTACCCTTCCGAGGGAGACCCAGTACTTC. Its protein product is CASTTLPRETQYF.

This chain connects TRBV14 to TRBJ2-7, with D possibly matching TRBD1 (6 bases). The CDR3 length is 11 residues. Germline CDR1 SGHDN, CDR2 FVKESK. The V end was cut by 6 bases, the J end by 6 bases, with 9 bases between. The CDR3 bases are TGTGCCAGCAGGTCAGGGGTCGAGCAGTACTTC. Translated: CASRSGVEQYF.

The rearrangement uses TRBV21-1 and TRBJ2-7. TRBV21-1 is recorded as a pseudogene. The CDR3 has 16 residues. CDR3 sequence (DNA): TGTGCCAGCAGCAATCGGTCGGGACCGCGGGTCGTGCAGCAGTACTTC. This translates into CASSNRSGPRVVQQYF.

The J gene is TRBJ1-1, the V gene TRBV5-1, with 10 bases identical to TRBD1. Trimming removed 3 bases from V and 0 bases from J; junction bases left unmatched: 5. The CDR3 has 16 amino acids. Germline V gene lookup returns CDR1 SGHRS and CDR2 YFSETQ. Here the CDR3 reads CASSSAGTGVNTEAFF. The CDR3 DNA is TGCGCCAGCAGCTCTGCCGGGACAGGGGTGAACACTGAAGCTTTCTTT. The whole variable domain, remainder taken from reference TRBV5-1 and TRBJ1-1, is KAGVTQTPRYLIKTRGQQVTLSCSPISGHRSVSWYQQTPGQGLQFLFEYFSETQRNKGNFPGRFSGRQFSNSRSEMNVSTLELGDSALYLCASSSAGTGVNTEAFFGQGTRLTVV.